The clone carrying this T cell receptor (beta chain) was recorded once. This entry comes from a study of T cell responses to AZD1222 COVID-19 vaccine. This CDR3 has 11 residues. Trimming cost V 8 bases and J 4 bases, with 8 bases left between them. Assay: immunoSEQ multiplex PCR; the TCRdb copy retains only in-frame clones and omits some. The repertoire holds approximately 150,000 clones, with 90% as singletons. The sample in question was peripheral blood, obtained on day 0 of AZD1222 vaccination. The TCR sequence derives from an adult in good health. J is TRBJ1-1 and V is TRBV12-3 or TRBV12-4, with D uncertain. The CDR3 reads CASVSPTEAFF. CDR3 DNA: TGTGCCAGCGTATCTCCCACTGAAGCTTTCTTT.